Below, one T cell receptor (beta chain) is given with its context. The CDR3 spans 16 residues. Trimming pared 5 bases from V and 7 bases from J, leaving 24 bases between. CDR1 LNHNV and CDR2 YYDKDF come from the germline V gene (reference sequence). This sample is part of a study of chemoradiotherapy in HPV16-positive cancers. Repeated repertoire sampling spanned the course of chemoradiotherapy. Profiling relied on immunoSEQ multiplex PCR, and the TCRdb table lists in-frame clones only, not all of them. Among about 7,000 clones, roughly 89% were seen once, and the ten largest hold 2% to 3%. The rearrangement joins TRBV15 to TRBJ2-7; tentatively, D is TRBD1 or TRBD2 (8 bases each). The specimen was tumor tissue, collected from a patient who underwent chemoradiotherapy. The clonotype was recovered from a human donor with HPV-associated anogenital cancer. The CDR3 DNA follows: TGTGCCACCAGCCGGGGGGGCCTTAAACAGGGGGGAGAGCAGTACTTC. Residues: CATSRGGLKQGGEQYF. Based on the CDR3 plus reference TRBV15 and TRBJ2-7, the full variable domain is DAMVIQNPRYQVTQFGKPVTLSCSQTLNHNVMYWYQQKSSQAPKLLFHYYDKDFNNEADTPDNFQSRRPNTSFCFLDIRSPGLGDTAMYLCATSRGGLKQGGEQYFGPGTRLTVT.